This entry lists 15 T cell receptor beta chains sequenced from one sample in a study of T-cell memory formation after mild COVID-19. MiXCR, applied by TCRdb to the 5' RACE reads, yields one record per CDR3 protein. Counted here are under 650,000 distinct CDR3 sequences, roughly 17% occurring once; the ten biggest clones make up 12%. The sequencing input was PBMCs or a T cell subset sorted from them (not recorded which). The source is an adult woman who had mild COVID-19 (a few samples of this study predate the infection). Cell type and time point are not known.

J is TRBJ1-2 and V is TRBV5-1, with 8 bases that match TRBD1. Per germline, CDR1 SGHRS and CDR2 YFSETQ. Trimming removed 4 bases from V and 0 bases from J; junction bases left unmatched: 5. The CDR3 length is 15 residues. The CDR3 DNA sequence: TGCGCCAGCAGCACGGGACAGGCCCCTAACTATGGCTACACCTTC. It is translated as CASSTGQAPNYGYTF.

The rearrangement links TRBV18 to TRBJ2-7, with 7 nucleotides matching TRBD2. J gave up 7 bases and V 7 bases, and 16 bases lay outside the gene matches. Per the germline V gene, CDR1 is KGHSH and CDR2 is LQKENI. This CDR3 region has 15 residues. This CDR3 is CASFHSSGGSGEQYF. CDR3 nucleotides: TGTGCCAGCTTCCATTCTAGCGGCGGCTCGGGGGAGCAGTACTTC. Drawing the rest from reference TRBV18 and TRBJ2-7, the complete variable domain is NAGVMQNPRHLVRRRGQEARLRCSPMKGHSHVYWYRQLPEEGLKFMVYLQKENIIDESGMPKERFSAEFPKEGPSILRIQQVVRGDSAAYFCASFHSSGGSGEQYFGPGTRLTVT.

In its sample, this clonotype was seen a few times. The gene calls are TRBV5-6 and TRBJ1-4; D possibly corresponds to TRBD1 (5 bases). V dropped 0 bases and J dropped 8 bases, with 20 bases sitting between them. The CDR3 is made up of 17 amino acids. Germline V CDR1 and CDR2: SGHDT, YYEEEE. This CDR3 is CASSLVRGNGSVEKLFF. For the CDR3, the DNA is TGTGCCAGCAGCTTGGTTCGGGGGAACGGTTCGGTCGAAAAACTGTTTTTT. The complete variable domain, with remaining parts taken from reference TRBV5-6 and TRBJ1-4, reads DAGVTQSPTHLIKTRGQQVTLRCSPKSGHDTVSWYQQALGQGPQFIFQYYEEEERQRGNFPDRFSGHQFPNYSSELNVNALLLGDSALYLCASSLVRGNGSVEKLFFGSGTQLSVL.

This clonotype was seen only once. V usage is TRBV29-1 and J usage is TRBJ1-2; 12 bases are shared with TRBD1. The CDR3 length is 15 residues. Per germline, CDR1 SQVTM and CDR2 ANQGSEA. The V segment lost 3 bases and the J segment 4 bases; nucleotides outside the gene matches: 6. The CDR3 region is CSVDLGTGGSYGYTF. The CDR3 nucleotides read TGCAGCGTTGACCTCGGGACAGGGGGCAGCTATGGCTACACCTTC. The entire variable domain, with the rest obtained from reference TRBV29-1 and TRBJ1-2, is as follows: SAVISQKPSRDICQRGTSLTIQCQVDSQVTMMFWYRQQPGQSLTLIATANQGSEATYESGFVIDKFPISRPNLTFSTLTVSNMSPEDSSIYLCSVDLGTGGSYGYTFGSGTRLTVV.

This clonotype was picked up a small number of times. This chain uses TRBV15 with TRBJ2-7, with TRBD1 as a possible D gene (5 bases). Trimming left V 0 bases short and J 5 bases short, with 8 bases between. Germline assignment: CDR1 LNHNV and CDR2 YYDKDF (reference sequence). The CDR3 sequence is 13 residues long. Written as DNA, the CDR3 is TGTGCCACCAGCAGAGACTTAGGGGACGAGCAGTACTTC. Translating it yields CATSRDLGDEQYF.

The DNA for the CDR3 is TGTGCCACCAGTGATCTAATATCGGAGACCCAGTACTTC. Translating it yields CATSDLISETQYF. The chain combines TRBV24-1 with TRBJ2-5; D is unclear. CDR1 KGHDR and CDR2 SFDVKD come from the germline V gene. The CDR3 loop spans 13 amino acids. Trimming removed 3 bases from V and 5 bases from J, with 9 bases in between.

This clonotype has a handful of counts. The chain recombines TRBV12-3 or TRBV12-4 with TRBJ2-5; TRBD1 matches at 10 bases. The CDR3 has 15 amino acids. V shed 5 bases, J shed 4 bases, and the junction held 7 bases outside the gene matches. This CDR3 reads CASSPQTGGLETQYF. CDR3 nucleotide sequence: TGTGCCAGCAGTCCGCAGACAGGGGGCCTAGAGACCCAGTACTTC.

Ten or more counts support this clonotype. The chain has TRBV11-2 and TRBJ2-7; 9 bases map to TRBD1. V shed 5 bases and J 5 bases; nucleotides not matched to a gene: 4. The CDR3 is made up of 13 amino acids. Per the germline V gene, CDR1 is SGHAT and CDR2 is FQNNGV. The CDR3 reads CASSADRGNEQYF. The CDR3 nucleotides read TGTGCCAGCAGCGCCGACAGGGGGAACGAGCAGTACTTC.

This clonotype was observed a handful of times. The J gene is TRBJ2-3, the V gene TRBV7-9; D is unresolved. The CDR3 spans 14 residues. Trimming cost V 5 bases and J 6 bases, with 15 bases left between them. Germline V gives CDR1 SEHNR, CDR2 FQNEAQ (reference sequence). CDR3 nucleotide sequence: TGTGCCAGCAGCCAAAGGGCTAGTACGGATACGCAGTATTTT. Its protein product is CASSQRASTDTQYF. Drawing the rest from reference TRBV7-9 and TRBJ2-3, the complete variable domain is DTGVSQNPRHKITKRGQNVTFRCDPISEHNRLYWYRQTLGQGPEFLTYFQNEAQLEKSRLLSDRFSAERPKGSFSTLEIQRTEQGDSAMYLCASSQRASTDTQYFGPGTRLTVL.

The CDR3 protein is CASSLVGADVSPQHF. In DNA, the CDR3 is TGTGCCAGCAGTTTAGTAGGGGCTGACGTGAGCCCCCAGCATTTT. The gene calls are TRBV12-3 or TRBV12-4 and TRBJ1-5; D might be TRBD1 (5 bases). Trimming removed 1 base at V and 10 bases at J, with 17 bases between. The CDR3 length is 15 residues.

A few counts support this clonotype. V is TRBV6-6 and J is TRBJ2-3; D is perhaps TRBD2 (6 bases). The CDR3 runs 17 residues. V dropped 0 bases and J dropped 2 bases, with 15 bases sitting between them. Germline CDR1 and CDR2: MNHNY and SVGAGI (reference sequence). The CDR3 here is CASSYSVGRLVTDTQYF. The DNA for the CDR3 is TGTGCCAGCAGTTACTCGGTGGGCAGACTAGTCACAGATACGCAGTATTTT.

This clonotype was recorded a few times. The genes are TRBV12-3 or TRBV12-4 and TRBJ1-1; D is perhaps TRBD1 (5 bases). V lost 5 bases and J 0 bases, leaving 13 bases between the germline ends. This CDR3 has 15 amino acids. The CDR3 nucleotides are TGTGCCAGCAGTGGGACCTGGGGCCTGAACACTGAAGCTTTCTTT. This codes for CASSGTWGLNTEAFF.

The genes are TRBV20-1 and TRBJ2-1; 7 nucleotides align to TRBD1. The CDR3 covers 15 residues. The V segment lost 6 bases and the J segment 3 bases; nucleotides outside the gene matches: 11. CDR1 and CDR2 from the germline V gene are DFQATT and SNEGSKA (reference sequence). CDR3 nucleotide sequence: TGCAGTGCCCGCTTTCCCGGGACAGTCTACAATGAGCAGTTCTTC. Protein: CSARFPGTVYNEQFF.

The V call is TRBV7-2, the J call TRBJ2-2; no clear D. V lost 4 bases to trimming and J lost 5 bases, with 5 bases between them. The CDR3 runs 12 residues. Germline CDR1 reads SGHTA; CDR2 reads FQGNSA. The CDR3 reads CASSYQTGELFF. CDR3 DNA sequence: TGTGCCAGCAGCTATCAAACCGGGGAGCTGTTTTTT.

This clonotype came up a few times. The chain combines TRBV20-1 with TRBJ2-2; 9 bases align to TRBD1. The germline CDR1 and CDR2 sequences are DFQATT and SNEGSKA (reference sequence). The CDR3 loop spans 14 amino acids. The junction had 7 bases not matched to a gene; V was cut back by 5 bases and J by 6 bases. CDR3 amino acids: CSAVRDREAGELFF. Written as DNA, the CDR3 is TGCAGTGCTGTCCGGGACAGGGAGGCCGGGGAGCTGTTTTTT.